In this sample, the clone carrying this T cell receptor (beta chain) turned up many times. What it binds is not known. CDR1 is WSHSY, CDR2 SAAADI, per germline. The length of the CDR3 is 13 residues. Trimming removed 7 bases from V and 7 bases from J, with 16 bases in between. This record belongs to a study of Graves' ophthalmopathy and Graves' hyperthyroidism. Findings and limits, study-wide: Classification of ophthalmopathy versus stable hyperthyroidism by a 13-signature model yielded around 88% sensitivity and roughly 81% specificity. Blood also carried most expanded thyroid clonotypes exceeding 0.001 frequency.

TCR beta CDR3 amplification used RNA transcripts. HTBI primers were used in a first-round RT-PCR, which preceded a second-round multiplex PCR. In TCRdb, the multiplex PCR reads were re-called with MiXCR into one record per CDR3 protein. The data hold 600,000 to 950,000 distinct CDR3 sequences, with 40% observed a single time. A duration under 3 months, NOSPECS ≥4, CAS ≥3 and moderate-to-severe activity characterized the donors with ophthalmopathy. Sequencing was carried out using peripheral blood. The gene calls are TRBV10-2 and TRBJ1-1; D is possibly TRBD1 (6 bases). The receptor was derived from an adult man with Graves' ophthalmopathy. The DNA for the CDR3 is TGCGCCAGCAAAAGATCAGGGGCCGGTGAAGCTTTCTTT. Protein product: CASKRSGAGEAFF.